A single sample gave rise to the 14 T cell receptor beta chains below, sequenced in a study of blood T cell repertoires in COVID-19. Sequencing used immunoSEQ multiplex PCR; TCRdb keeps in-frame clones, though not all of them. The sample shows about 150,000 clones, 80% to 90% of them seen only once. The material sequenced was peripheral blood. The receptors here all came from an older woman with COVID-19, enrolled during active disease.

In this sample, this clone turned up many times. The chain links TRBV5-4 to TRBJ1-1, with D unresolved. CDR1 and CDR2 from the germline V gene are SGHNT and YYREEE (reference sequence). The CDR3 extends over 14 amino acids. The V gene lost 4 bases and the J gene lost 7 bases, with 17 bases spanning the gap. The CDR3, as DNA: TGTGCCAGCAGCCCAGGACCCGGGGTACATGAAGCTTTCTTT. This encodes CASSPGPGVHEAFF.

The chain joins TRBV5-8 to TRBJ1-1, with 7 bases identical to TRBD1. This CDR3 has 13 amino acids. Trimming removed 4 bases from V and 1 base from J; junction bases left unmatched: 1. In germline, CDR1 is SGHTS, CDR2 YDEGEE. CDR3 sequence reads: CASSGQANTEAFF. The CDR3 coding sequence is TGTGCCAGCAGCGGACAGGCGAACACTGAAGCTTTCTTT.

This clone appeared a few times. The rearrangement joins TRBV21-1 to TRBJ1-5. TRBV21-1 is a recognized pseudogene. The CDR3 runs 12 residues. CDR3 nucleotide sequence: TGTGCCAGCAATAGAGTTTATCAGCCCCAGCATTTT. Its translation is CASNRVYQPQHF.

This clone was picked up one time. This sequence joins TRBV19 and TRBJ1-4; D is undetermined. V shed 5 bases and J shed 0 bases, with 7 bases lying between them. Germline V gene data show CDR1 as LNHDA and CDR2 as SQIVND (reference sequence). The CDR3 covers 14 residues. This CDR3 reads CASSPSATNEKLFF. Here the CDR3 DNA reads TGTGCCAGTAGTCCCTCAGCAACTAATGAAAAACTGTTTTTT.

The chain links TRBV11-2 to TRBJ1-2; possible D gene TRBD1, 6 bases. Per the germline V gene, CDR1 is SGHAT and CDR2 is FQNNGV. This CDR3 has 17 residues. V lost 5 bases and J 4 bases, leaving 23 bases between the germline ends. CDR3 sequence (DNA): TGTGCCAGCAGCCAACCGGGACAAAACCTGATCTTCTATGGCTACACCTTC. Protein product: CASSQPGQNLIFYGYTF.

This clone was seen a single time. The chain carries TRBV11-3 and TRBJ2-7; the match to TRBD1 covers 11 bases. The V gene end was trimmed by 5 bases and the J gene end by 3 bases; junction bases not matched to a gene: 3. Per germline, CDR1 SGHNT and CDR2 YENEEA. The CDR3 loop spans 14 amino acids. The CDR3, as DNA: TGTGCCAGCAGCCCCGGGACAGGGGGCTACGAGCAGTACTTC. This encodes CASSPGTGGYEQYF. Full variable domain (rest looked up from reference TRBV11-3 and TRBJ2-7): EAGVVQSPRYKIIEKKQPVAFWCNPISGHNTLYWYLQNLGQGPELLIRYENEEAVDDSQLPKDRFSAERLKGVDSTLKIQPAELGDSAVYLCASSPGTGGYEQYFGPGTRLTVT.

This chain links TRBV27 with TRBJ2-3, with 11 positions matching TRBD2. Germline V CDR1 and CDR2: MNHEY, SMNVEV (reference sequence). CDR3 length: 15 amino acids. Trimming at V came to 4 bases and at J to 5 bases, leaving 5 bases not matched to a gene. The CDR3 loop is CASSYTLAGGDTQYF. Written as DNA, the CDR3 is TGTGCCAGCAGTTATACGCTAGCGGGAGGAGATACGCAGTATTTT.

This clone was recorded once. The V gene is TRBV7-9, the J gene TRBJ1-2, with a weak D call TRBD1 (6 bases). This CDR3 contains 16 residues. V was clipped by 0 bases and J by 4 bases, with 15 bases between them. Germline CDR1 and CDR2: SEHNR and FQNEAQ (reference sequence). In DNA, the CDR3 is TGTGCCAGCAGCTTAGCATCCCGGACAGTTCTCTATGGCTACACCTTC. It encodes CASSLASRTVLYGYTF.

The chain has TRBV19 and TRBJ2-7; D is ambiguous. The CDR3 contains 10 residues. CDR1 and CDR2 from the germline V gene are LNHDA and SQIVND (reference sequence). Trimming left V 8 bases short and J 4 bases short, with 6 bases between. DNA of the CDR3: TGTGCCAGTGGTACGTACGAGCAGTACTTC. Amino acids: CASGTYEQYF.

This clone was seen just once. The genes are TRBV24-1 and TRBJ1-5; 9 nucleotides align to TRBD1. The J segment lost 2 bases and the V segment lost 6 bases, leaving 4 bases of the junction unmatched. Germline-derived CDR1 and CDR2 are KGHDR and SFDVKD. This CDR3 contains 15 residues. The CDR3 sequence: CATSPRDRGNQPQHF. The CDR3 region has the DNA TGTGCCACCAGTCCTAGGGACAGGGGCAATCAGCCCCAGCATTTT.

This rearrangement joins TRBV6-5 to TRBJ1-4; D not resolved. Germline V gene data show CDR1 as MNHEY and CDR2 as SVGAGI. The CDR3 extends over 13 amino acids. Trimming removed 4 bases from V and 3 bases from J, with 6 bases in between. DNA for the CDR3: TGTGCCAGCAGTTCAGGCTCTAATGAAAAACTGTTTTTT. Translated: CASSSGSNEKLFF.

The chain combines TRBV3-1 (or the pseudogene TRBV3-2) with TRBJ1-6, with 8 bases identical to TRBD1. Germline values: CDR1 LGHDT, CDR2 YNNKEL (reference sequence). After removal of 2 bases from V and 9 bases from J, the junction contained 9 bases not matched to a gene. The CDR3 sequence is 16 residues long. The CDR3 DNA is TGTGCCAGCAGCCAACTACCGGGACAGGCTAGTTCACCCCTCCACTTT. Translation: CASSQLPGQASSPLHF.

J is TRBJ1-2 and V is TRBV19; 8 bases are a match to TRBD1. Germline V CDR1 and CDR2: LNHDA, SQIVND (reference sequence). This CDR3 region has 16 residues. Trimming cost V 5 bases and J 0 bases; bases outside gene matches: 8. The DNA of the CDR3 is TGTGCCAGTAGTCCGGACAGGGTTTTGGCTAACTATGGCTACACCTTC. This translates into CASSPDRVLANYGYTF.

This chain links TRBV10-1 with TRBJ2-3; maybe TRBD2 (6 bases). CDR1 WNHNN and CDR2 SYGVQD come from the germline V gene (reference sequence). Trimming pared 6 bases from V and 0 bases from J, leaving 13 bases between. CDR3 length equals 15 residues. The CDR3 nucleotides are TGCGCCAGCAGCCCCGGGAGCGGGAGCACAGATACGCAGTATTTT. Protein sequence: CASSPGSGSTDTQYF.